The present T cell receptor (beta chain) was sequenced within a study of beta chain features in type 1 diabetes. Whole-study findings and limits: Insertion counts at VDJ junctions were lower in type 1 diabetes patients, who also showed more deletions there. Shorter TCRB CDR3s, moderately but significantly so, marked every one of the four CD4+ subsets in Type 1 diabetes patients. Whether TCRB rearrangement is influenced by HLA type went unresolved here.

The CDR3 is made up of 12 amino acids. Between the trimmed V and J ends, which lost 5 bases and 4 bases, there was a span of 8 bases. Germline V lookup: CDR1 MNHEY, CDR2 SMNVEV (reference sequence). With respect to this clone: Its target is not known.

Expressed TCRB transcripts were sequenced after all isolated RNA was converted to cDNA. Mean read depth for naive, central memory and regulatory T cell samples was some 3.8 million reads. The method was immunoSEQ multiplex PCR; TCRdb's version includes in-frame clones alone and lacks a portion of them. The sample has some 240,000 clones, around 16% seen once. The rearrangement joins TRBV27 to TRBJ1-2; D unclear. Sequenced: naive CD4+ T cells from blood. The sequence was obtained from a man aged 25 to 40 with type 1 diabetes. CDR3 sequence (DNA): TGTGCCAGCAGTCCGGCCGGCTATGGCTACACCTTC. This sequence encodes CASSPAGYGYTF.